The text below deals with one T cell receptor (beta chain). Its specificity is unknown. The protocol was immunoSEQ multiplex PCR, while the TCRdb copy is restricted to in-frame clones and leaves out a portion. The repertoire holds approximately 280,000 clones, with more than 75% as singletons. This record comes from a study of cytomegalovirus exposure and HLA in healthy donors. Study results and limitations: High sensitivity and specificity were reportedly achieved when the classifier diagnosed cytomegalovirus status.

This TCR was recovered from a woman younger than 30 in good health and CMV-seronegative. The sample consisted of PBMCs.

DNA of the CDR3: TGTGCCAGCAGCTTAGGGGGCGGGAGTGATACGCAGTATTTT. It yields the protein CASSLGGGSDTQYF. The V and J genes are TRBV11-2 and TRBJ2-3; 7 nucleotides align to TRBD2. The CDR3 has 14 residues. V shed 1 base and J 6 bases; nucleotides not matched to a gene: 4. Germline-derived CDR1 and CDR2 are SGHAT and FQNNGV.